The clone carrying this T cell receptor beta chain came up many times. The genomic DNA of each subset was split evenly across several immunoSEQ plates. The method was immunoSEQ multiplex PCR; TCRdb's version includes in-frame clones alone and lacks a portion of them. In the table there are about half a million clones, roughly 80% of which are singletons. The data are from a study of shared clonotypes between healthy human individuals. The overall study: Donors were a couple of women and three men aged 18 to 49.

All the donors were Caucasian adults who lived in Nashville, Tennessee. The specimen was PBMCs. The TCR sequence derives from a woman in her 40s in good health. Some clones in this sample may be carry-over from other donors' samples.

The CDR3 here is CASSLYGLRNTGELFF. For the CDR3, the DNA is TGTGCCAGCAGCTTATACGGACTACGGAACACCGGGGAGCTGTTTTTT. V gene TRBV7-9 combines with J gene TRBJ2-2; weak D call: TRBD2 (6 bases). There are 16 residues in the CDR3. V lost 2 bases to trimming and J lost 1 base, with 11 bases between them. Germline V lookup: CDR1 SEHNR, CDR2 FQNEAQ (reference sequence). Together with reference TRBV7-9 and TRBJ2-2, the CDR3 gives the full variable domain: DTGVSQNPRHKITKRGQNVTFRCDPISEHNRLYWYRQTLGQGPEFLTYFQNEAQLEKSRLLSDRFSAERPKGSFSTLEIQRTEQGDSAMYLCASSLYGLRNTGELFFGEGSRLTVL.